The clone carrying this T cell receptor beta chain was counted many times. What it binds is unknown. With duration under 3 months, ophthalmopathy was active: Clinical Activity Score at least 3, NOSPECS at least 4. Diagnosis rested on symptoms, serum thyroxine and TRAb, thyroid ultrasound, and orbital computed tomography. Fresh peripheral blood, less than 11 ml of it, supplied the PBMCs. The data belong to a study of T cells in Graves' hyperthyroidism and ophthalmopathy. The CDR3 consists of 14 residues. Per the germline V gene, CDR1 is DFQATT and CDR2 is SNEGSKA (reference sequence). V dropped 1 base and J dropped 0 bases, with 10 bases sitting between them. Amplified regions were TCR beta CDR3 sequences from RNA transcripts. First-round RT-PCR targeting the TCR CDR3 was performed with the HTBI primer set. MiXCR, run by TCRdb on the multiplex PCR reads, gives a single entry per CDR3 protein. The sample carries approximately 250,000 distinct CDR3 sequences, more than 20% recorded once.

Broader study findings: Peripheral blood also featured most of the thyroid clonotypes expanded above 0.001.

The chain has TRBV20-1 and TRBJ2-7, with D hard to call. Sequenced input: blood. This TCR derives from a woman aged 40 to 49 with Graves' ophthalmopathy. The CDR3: CSARGAGSSYEQYF. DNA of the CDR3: TGCAGTGCTAGAGGCGCCGGAAGCTCCTACGAGCAGTACTTC.